This T cell receptor (beta chain) was sequenced in a study of beta chain features in type 1 diabetes. Study outcomes and limitations: The VDJ junctions of type 1 diabetes patients carried fewer insertions and more deletions.

This clone has just a few counts. Antigen unknown. Over 95% purity was reached by all sorted populations. Germline CDR1 and CDR2: SGHAT and FQNNGV. CDR3 size: 13 residues. Trimming took 5 bases from V and 7 from J, leaving 12 bases between them. Every bit of the isolated RNA underwent reverse transcription, so sequencing read expressed TCRB transcripts. Only in-frame clones appear in the TCRdb table, and some are missing; sequencing was by immunoSEQ multiplex PCR. The repertoire has some 330,000 clones, about 10% of them found once; the top ten carry roughly 0.014%. The TCR sequence derives from a woman aged 30 to 39 in good health. V usage is TRBV11-2 and J usage is TRBJ1-5; TRBD1 is a possible D gene (6 bases). Sequenced: naive CD4+ T cells from blood. The CDR3 region has the DNA TGTGCCAGCAGCCGACAGGCTAGACAGCCCCAGCATTTT. It is translated as CASSRQARQPQHF.